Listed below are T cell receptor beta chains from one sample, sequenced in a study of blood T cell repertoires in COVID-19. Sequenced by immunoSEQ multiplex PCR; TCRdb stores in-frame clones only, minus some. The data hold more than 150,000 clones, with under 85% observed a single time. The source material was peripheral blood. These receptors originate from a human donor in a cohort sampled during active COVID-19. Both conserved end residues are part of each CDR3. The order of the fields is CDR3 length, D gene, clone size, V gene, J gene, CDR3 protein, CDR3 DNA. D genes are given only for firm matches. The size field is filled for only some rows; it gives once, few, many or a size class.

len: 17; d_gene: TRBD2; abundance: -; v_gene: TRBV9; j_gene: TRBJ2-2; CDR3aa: CASSVQAGGHVPGELFF; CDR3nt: TGTGCCAGCAGCGTCCAAGCGGGGGGGCATGTTCCCGGGGAGCTGTTTTTT
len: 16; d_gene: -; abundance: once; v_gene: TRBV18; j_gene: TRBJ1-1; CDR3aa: CASSPLRERGNTEAFF; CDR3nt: TGTGCCAGCTCACCCTTAAGGGAGCGAGGGAACACTGAAGCTTTCTTT
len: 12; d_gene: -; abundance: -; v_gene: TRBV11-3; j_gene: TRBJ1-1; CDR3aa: CASSLGDRKAFF; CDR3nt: TGTGCCAGCAGCTTGGGAGACAGGAAAGCTTTCTTT
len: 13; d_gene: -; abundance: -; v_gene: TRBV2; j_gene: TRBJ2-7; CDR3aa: CASSELEFDEQYF; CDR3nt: TGTGCCAGCAGTGAACTAGAATTCGACGAGCAGTACTTC
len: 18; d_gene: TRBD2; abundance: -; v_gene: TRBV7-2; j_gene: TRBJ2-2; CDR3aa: CASSIRLAGAANTGELFF; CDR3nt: TGTGCCAGCAGCATAAGACTAGCGGGGGCCGCGAACACCGGGGAGCTGTTTTTT
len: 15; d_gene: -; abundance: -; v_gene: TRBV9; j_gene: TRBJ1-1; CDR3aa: CASSPEPGETLEAFF; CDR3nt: TGTGCCAGCAGCCCCGAGCCCGGGGAAACACTTGAAGCTTTCTTT
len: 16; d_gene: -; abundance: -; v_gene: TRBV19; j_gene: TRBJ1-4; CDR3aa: CASRYAGGEANEKLFF; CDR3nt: TGTGCCAGTAGATATGCGGGGGGCGAAGCTAATGAAAAACTGTTTTTT
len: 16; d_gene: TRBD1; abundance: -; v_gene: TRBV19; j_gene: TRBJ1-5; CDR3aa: CASRETGGVGNQPQHF; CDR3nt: TGTGCCAGTAGGGAAACAGGGGGTGTTGGCAATCAGCCCCAGCATTTT
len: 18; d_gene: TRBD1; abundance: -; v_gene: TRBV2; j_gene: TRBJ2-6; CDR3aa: CASRALTGAVSGANVLTF; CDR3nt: TGTGCCAGCAGGGCTCTGACAGGGGCTGTCTCTGGGGCCAACGTCCTGACTTTC
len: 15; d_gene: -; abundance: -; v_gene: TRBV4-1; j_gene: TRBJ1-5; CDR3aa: CASSQESGRNQPQHF; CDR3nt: TGCGCCAGCAGCCAAGAAAGCGGTCGCAATCAGCCCCAGCATTTT
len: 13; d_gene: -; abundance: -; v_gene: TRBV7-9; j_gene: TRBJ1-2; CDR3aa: CASSPGVLYGYTF; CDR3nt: TGTGCCAGCAGCCCGGGTGTTCTCTATGGCTACACCTTC
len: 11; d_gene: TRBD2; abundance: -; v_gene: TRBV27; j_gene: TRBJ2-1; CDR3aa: CAVAGGPEQFF; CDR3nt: TGTGCCGTAGCGGGGGGGCCTGAGCAGTTCTTC
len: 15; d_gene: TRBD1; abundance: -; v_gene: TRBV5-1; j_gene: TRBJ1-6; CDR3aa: CASTRTGTDNSPLHF; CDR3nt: TGCGCCAGCACCCGGACCGGGACAGATAATTCACCCCTCCACTTT
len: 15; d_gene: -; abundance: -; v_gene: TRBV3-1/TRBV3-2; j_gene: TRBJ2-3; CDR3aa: CASSQRGGARDTQYF; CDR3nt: TGTGCCAGCAGCCAGCGAGGGGGGGCCCGGGATACGCAGTATTTT
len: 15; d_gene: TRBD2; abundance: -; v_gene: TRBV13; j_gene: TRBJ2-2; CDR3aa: CASSILAGGSGELFF; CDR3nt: TGTGCCAGCAGCATACTAGCGGGGGGATCCGGGGAGCTGTTTTTT
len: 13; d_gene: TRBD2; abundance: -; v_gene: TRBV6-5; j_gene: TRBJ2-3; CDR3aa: CASSGAGGGTQYF; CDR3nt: TGTGCCAGCAGCGGCGCGGGGGGCGGTACGCAGTATTTT
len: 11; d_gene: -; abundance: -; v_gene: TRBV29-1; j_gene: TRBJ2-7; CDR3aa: CSVQKGDEQYF; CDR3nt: TGCAGCGTCCAAAAGGGAGACGAGCAGTACTTC
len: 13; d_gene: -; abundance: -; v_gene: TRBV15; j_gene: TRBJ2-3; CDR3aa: CATSPNLADTQYF; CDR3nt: TGTGCCACCAGCCCGAACTTGGCAGATACGCAGTATTTT
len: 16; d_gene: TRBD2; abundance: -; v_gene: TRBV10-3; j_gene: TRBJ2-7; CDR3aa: CAISDRGTSGRYEQYF; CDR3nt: TGTGCCATCAGTGATAGAGGGACTAGCGGTCGCTACGAGCAGTACTTC
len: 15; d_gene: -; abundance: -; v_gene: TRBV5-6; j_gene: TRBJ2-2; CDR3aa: CASSPWGGFSGELFF; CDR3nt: TGTGCCAGCAGCCCTTGGGGCGGATTCTCCGGGGAGCTGTTTTTT
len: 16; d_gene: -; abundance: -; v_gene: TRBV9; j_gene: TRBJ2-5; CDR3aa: CASSVRGLGVRETQYF; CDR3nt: TGTGCCAGCAGCGTAAGGGGACTTGGGGTGAGGGAGACCCAGTACTTC
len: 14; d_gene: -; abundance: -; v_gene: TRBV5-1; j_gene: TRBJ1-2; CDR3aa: CASSSRDTSGGYTF; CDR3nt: TGCGCCAGCAGCTCCCGGGACACCTCGGGGGGCTACACCTTC
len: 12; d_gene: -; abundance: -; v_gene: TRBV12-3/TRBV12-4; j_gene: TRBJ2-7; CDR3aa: CASSVVLIEQYF; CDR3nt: TGTGCCAGCAGCGTAGTACTGATCGAGCAGTACTTC
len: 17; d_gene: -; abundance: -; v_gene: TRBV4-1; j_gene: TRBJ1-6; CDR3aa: CASSQAPVSSYNSPLHF; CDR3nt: TGCGCCAGCAGCCAAGCCCCCGTATCCTCCTATAATTCACCCCTCCACTTT
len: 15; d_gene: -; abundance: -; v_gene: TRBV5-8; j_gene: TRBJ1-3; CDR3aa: CASRRKEGGGNTIYF; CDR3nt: TGTGCCAGCAGAAGGAAGGAGGGTGGTGGAAACACCATATATTTT
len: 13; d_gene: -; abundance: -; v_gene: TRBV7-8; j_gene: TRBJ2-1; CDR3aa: CASSYGRPNEQFF; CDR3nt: TGTGCCAGCAGCTATGGGAGGCCCAATGAGCAGTTCTTC
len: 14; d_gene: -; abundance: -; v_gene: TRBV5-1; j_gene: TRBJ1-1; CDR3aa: CASSSGMLNTEAFF; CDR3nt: TGCGCCAGCAGTTCAGGGATGTTGAACACTGAAGCTTTCTTT
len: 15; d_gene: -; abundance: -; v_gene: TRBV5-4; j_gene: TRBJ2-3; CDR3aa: CASSLGRVSTDTQYF; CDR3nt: TGTGCCAGCAGCTTAGGCAGGGTTAGCACAGATACGCAGTATTTT
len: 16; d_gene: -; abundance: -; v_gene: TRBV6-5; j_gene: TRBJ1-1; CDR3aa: CASSYSSGVMNTEAFF; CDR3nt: TGTGCCAGCAGTTACTCTAGCGGGGTTATGAACACTGAAGCTTTCTTT
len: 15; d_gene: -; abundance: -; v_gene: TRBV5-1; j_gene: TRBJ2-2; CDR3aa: CASSGRGTNTGELFF; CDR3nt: TGCGCCAGCAGCGGCAGGGGAACGAACACCGGGGAGCTGTTTTTT
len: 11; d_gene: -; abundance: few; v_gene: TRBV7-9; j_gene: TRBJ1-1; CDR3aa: CASSLSTEAFF; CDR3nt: TGTGCCAGCAGCCTATCCACTGAAGCTTTCTTT